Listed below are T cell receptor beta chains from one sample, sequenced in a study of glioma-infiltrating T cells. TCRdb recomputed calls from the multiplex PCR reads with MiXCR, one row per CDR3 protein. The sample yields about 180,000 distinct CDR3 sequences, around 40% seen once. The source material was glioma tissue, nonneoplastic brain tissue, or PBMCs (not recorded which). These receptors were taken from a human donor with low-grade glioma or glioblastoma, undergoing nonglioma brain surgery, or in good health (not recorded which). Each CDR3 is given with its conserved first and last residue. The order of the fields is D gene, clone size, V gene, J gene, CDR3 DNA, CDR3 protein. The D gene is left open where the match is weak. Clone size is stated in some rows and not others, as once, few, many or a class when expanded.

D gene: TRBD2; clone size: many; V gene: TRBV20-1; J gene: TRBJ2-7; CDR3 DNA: TGCAGTGGGGAAGGACTAGCGGGAGAAGGCGAGCAGTACTTC; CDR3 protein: CSGEGLAGEGEQYF
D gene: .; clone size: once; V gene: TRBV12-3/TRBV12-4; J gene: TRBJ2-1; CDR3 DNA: TGTGCCAGCAGTTCCTGGGGGGCTAGAAATTACAATGGGGAGTTCTTC; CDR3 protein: CASSSWGARNYNGEFF
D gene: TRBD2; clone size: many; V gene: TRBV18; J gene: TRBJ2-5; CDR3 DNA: TGTGCCAGCTCACCAACTACTAGCGGGAAGTTCTTC; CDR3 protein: CASSPTTSGKFF
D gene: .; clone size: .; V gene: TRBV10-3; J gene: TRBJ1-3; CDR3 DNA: TGTGCCATCAGTGACAGTACTACTGGAAACACCATATATTTT; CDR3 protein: CAISDSTTGNTIYF
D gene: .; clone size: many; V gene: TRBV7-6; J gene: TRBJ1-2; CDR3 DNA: TGTGCCAGCAGCGATCGGTATGGCTACACCTTC; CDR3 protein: CASSDRYGYTF
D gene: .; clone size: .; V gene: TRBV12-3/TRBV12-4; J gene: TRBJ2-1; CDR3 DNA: TGTGCCATCAGCCCGGAACGGGAGATTGAGCAGTTCTTC; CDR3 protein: CAISPEREIEQFF
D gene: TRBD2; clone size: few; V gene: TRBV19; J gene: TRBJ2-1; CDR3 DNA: TGTGCCAGTAGGTTGGGCGGGAGGGCCAATGAGCAGTTCTTC; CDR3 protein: CASRLGGRANEQFF
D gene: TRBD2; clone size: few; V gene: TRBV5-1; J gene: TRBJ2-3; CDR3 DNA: TGCGCCAGCAGCTTCGTCGCGGGAGGCCTCTCACCCGATACGCAGTATTTT; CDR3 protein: CASSFVAGGLSPDTQYF
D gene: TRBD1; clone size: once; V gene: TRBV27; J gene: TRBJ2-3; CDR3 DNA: TGTGCCAGAAAGGAGACAGGGAGCAAAGATACGCAGTATTTT; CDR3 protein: CARKETGSKDTQYF
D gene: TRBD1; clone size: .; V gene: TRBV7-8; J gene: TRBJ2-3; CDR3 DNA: TGTGCCAGCAGCCAAACGTACAGGGGAGATACGCAGTATTTT; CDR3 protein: CASSQTYRGDTQYF
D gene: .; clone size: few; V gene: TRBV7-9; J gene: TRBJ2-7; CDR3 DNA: TGTGCCAGCAGCCCGCCGGGGGTAACCTACGAGCAGTACTTC; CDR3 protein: CASSPPGVTYEQYF
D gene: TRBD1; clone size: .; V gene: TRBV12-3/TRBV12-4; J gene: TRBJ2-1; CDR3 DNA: TGTGCCAGCAGTTGGACAGGGGCAGTCAATGAGCAGTTCTTC; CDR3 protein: CASSWTGAVNEQFF